Listed here is a single T cell receptor (beta chain). Original data processing: Reference gene primers were amplified, and this amplification served to estimate nucleated cell counts. The protocol was immunoSEQ multiplex PCR, while the TCRdb copy is restricted to in-frame clones and leaves out a portion. From that table come the V and J calls and clone size; the DNA was used to work out D and trimming. The data contain about 400,000 clones, about 85% of them singletons. These data originate in a study of blood T cell repertoires in COVID-19. Across the whole study: Acute and convalescent COVID-19 specimens originated in the United States, Italy and Spain. From T cells, B-cell-depleted T cells, or PBMCs came the material, which was cDNA or gDNA.

Study members were between about 18 and 95 years old and lived in about two dozen US regions. CDR1 and CDR2 from the germline V gene are ENHRY and SYGVKD. Trimming left V 4 bases short and J 3 bases short, with 9 bases between. The CDR3 contains 13 residues. The chain links TRBV10-3 to TRBJ1-1; the D is unclear. This TCR came from a woman aged 18-35 years with acute COVID-19. Sequenced sample: PBMCs or T cells enriched from blood (not recorded which). The CDR3 here is CAISVSGDTEAFF. CDR3 in DNA: TGTGCCATCAGTGTATCCGGGGACACTGAAGCTTTCTTT.